This T cell receptor beta chain appears in the sequencing data of a study of high-grade serous ovarian cancer treatment subgroups. Method: immunoSEQ multiplex PCR; TCRdb's copy keeps in-frame clones and lacks some. The sample contains fewer than 9,000 clones, about three quarters of which appear only once. Tumor tissue was taken before any definitive surgery or chemotherapy was given. To note about this clone: As yet, its antigen is unknown.

Broader study findings: Repertoire analysis covered CDR3 alone, not CDR1 or CDR2. Bulk tumor TCR sequencing gave no spatial information.

The origin of this receptor is a human donor with high-grade serous ovarian cancer. Sample: tumor tissue.

The CDR3 loop is CASSQEDRGETDTQYF. The CDR3 nucleotides are TGCGCCAGCAGCCAAGAGGACAGGGGGGAGACAGATACGCAGTATTTT. The chain carries TRBV4-3 and TRBJ2-3; 10 bases are shared with TRBD1. The germline V gene has CDR1 LGHNA and CDR2 YSLEER. The CDR3 has 16 residues. J was trimmed by 3 bases and V by 0 bases; bases with no gene match: 3.